This TCR beta chain was profiled in a study of T cell changes during pregnancy in multiple sclerosis (dated by TCRdb to 2018 to 2020). In terms of the full investigation: In women with multiple sclerosis, the researchers looked at how the T cell repertoire shifted as pregnancy progressed.

With respect to this clone: Its antigen is still unknown. No base quality values were provided; no much bigger clone lies one nucleotide off.

The library was generated by the immunoSEQ multiplex PCR assay. TCRdb's version of the immuneACCESS table is confined to in-frame rearrangements and falls short of the full clone set. An unresolved V gene accounts for under half of the shortfall where checked; the remainder is of unknown origin. For this sample there are 70,000 to 100,000 clones; 90% to 95% appear just once. The top ten constitute 0.9% to 1.2% of the sample. The CDR3 goes from the cysteine to the phenylalanine over 17 residues. Here the CDR3 DNA is all that survives: 51 bases in frame from base 1. The junction shows trimming of 4 bases on V and 0 bases on J, plus 16 bases between the germline ends. CDR1 and CDR2 were assigned from the germline V gene as SGHRS and YFSETQ.

This TCR was recovered from a female donor with multiple sclerosis, enrolled in a pregnancy study. Specimen: peripheral blood, collected in the first trimester of pregnancy. The chain is assembled from TRBV5-1 and TRBJ1-4; TRBD1 is perhaps the D gene, given 6 matching bases. The CDR3 amino acid sequence is: CASSPGGLGATNEKLFF. The sequenced DNA: TGCGCCAGCAGCCCGGGGGGGCTAGGGGCAACTAATGAAAAACTGTTTTTT.